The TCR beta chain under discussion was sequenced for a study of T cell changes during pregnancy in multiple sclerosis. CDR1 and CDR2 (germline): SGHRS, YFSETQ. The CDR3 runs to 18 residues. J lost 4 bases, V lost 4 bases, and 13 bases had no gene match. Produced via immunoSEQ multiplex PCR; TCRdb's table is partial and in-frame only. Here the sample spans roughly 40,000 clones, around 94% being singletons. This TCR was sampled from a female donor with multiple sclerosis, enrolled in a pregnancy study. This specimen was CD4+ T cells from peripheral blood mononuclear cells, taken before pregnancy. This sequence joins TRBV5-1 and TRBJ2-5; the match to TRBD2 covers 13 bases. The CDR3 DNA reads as TGCGCCAGCAGCGCTCCTACAGGACTAGCGGGAGTAAGAGAGACCCAGTACTTC. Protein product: CASSAPTGLAGVRETQYF.